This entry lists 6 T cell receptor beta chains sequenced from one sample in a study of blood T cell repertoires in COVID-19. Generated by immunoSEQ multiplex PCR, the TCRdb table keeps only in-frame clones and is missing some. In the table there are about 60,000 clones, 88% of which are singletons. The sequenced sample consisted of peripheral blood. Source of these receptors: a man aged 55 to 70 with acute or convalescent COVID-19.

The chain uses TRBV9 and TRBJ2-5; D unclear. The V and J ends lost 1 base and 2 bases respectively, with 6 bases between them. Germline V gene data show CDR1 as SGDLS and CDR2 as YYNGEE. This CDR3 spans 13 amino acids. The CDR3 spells CASSVSGQETQYF. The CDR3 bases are TGTGCCAGCAGCGTATCGGGTCAAGAGACCCAGTACTTC.

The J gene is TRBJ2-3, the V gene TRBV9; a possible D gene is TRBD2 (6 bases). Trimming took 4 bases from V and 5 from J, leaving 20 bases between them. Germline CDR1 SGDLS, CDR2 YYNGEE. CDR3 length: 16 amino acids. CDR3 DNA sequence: TGTGCCAGCAGCTTCTCGATAATCGGGGGTAGAGATACGCAGTATTTT. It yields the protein CASSFSIIGGRDTQYF.

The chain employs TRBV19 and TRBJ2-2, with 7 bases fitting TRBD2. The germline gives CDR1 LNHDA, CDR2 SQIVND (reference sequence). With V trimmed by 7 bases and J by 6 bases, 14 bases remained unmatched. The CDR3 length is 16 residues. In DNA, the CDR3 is TGTGCCAGTAAACTCGGGAGGCTCACACGCGCCGGGGAGCTGTTTTTT. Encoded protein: CASKLGRLTRAGELFF.

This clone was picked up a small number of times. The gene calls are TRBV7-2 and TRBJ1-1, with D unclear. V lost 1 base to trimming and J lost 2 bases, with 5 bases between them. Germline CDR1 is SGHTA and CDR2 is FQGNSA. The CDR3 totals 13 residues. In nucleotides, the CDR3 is TGTGCCAGCAGCTTAGAATCTAACACTGAAGCTTTCTTT. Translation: CASSLESNTEAFF.

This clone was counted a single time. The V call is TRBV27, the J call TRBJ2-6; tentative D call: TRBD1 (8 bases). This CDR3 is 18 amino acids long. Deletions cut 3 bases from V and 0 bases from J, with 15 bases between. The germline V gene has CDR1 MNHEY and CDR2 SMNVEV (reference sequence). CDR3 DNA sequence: TGTGCCAGCAGTTTGGGGGGGACAGGACTCTCTGGGGCCAACGTCCTGACTTTC. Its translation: CASSLGGTGLSGANVLTF. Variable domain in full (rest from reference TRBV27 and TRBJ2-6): EAQVTQNPRYLITVTGKKLTVTCSQNMNHEYMSWYRQDPGLGLRQIYYSMNVEVTDKGDVPEGYKVSRKEKRNFPLILESPSPNQTSLYFCASSLGGTGLSGANVLTFGAGSRLTVL.

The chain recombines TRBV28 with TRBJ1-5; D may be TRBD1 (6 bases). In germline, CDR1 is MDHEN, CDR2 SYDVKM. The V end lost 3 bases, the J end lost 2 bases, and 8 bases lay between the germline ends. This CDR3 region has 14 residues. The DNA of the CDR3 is TGTGCCAGCAGTTTGGGGGGGCGCAATCAGCCCCAGCATTTT. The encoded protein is CASSLGGRNQPQHF.